This T cell receptor beta chain was identified in a study of breast tumors, draining lymph nodes, adjacent tissues. TCRdb passed the multiplex PCR reads through MiXCR, listing each CDR3 protein once. This sample carries over 10,000 distinct CDR3 sequences, under 40% of them seen once, and the ten largest clones take more than 14%. The CDR3 loop spans 12 amino acids. Germline V gene lookup returns CDR1 GTSNPN and CDR2 SVGIG (reference sequence). The germline V and J ends were trimmed by 4 bases and 2 bases, with 9 bases remaining between them. Study-wide results and limits: Data fit most tumor T cells coming from lymph node, expanding in tumor. Tumor repertoires ranked between lymph nodes and nontumor tissue in diversity, with V and J gene preferences. Compared with basal-like, luminal-like tumors shared significantly more repertoire with nontumor tissue. The lymph node origin of tumor T cells was framed as consistent with a hypothesis, not demonstrated.

This clonotype was recorded at least ten times. Its antigen remains unknown. The origin of this receptor is a female donor with breast cancer. Some clones in this sample may be carry-over from other donors' samples. The sequenced sample consisted of breast tumor tissue. The V call is TRBV30, the J call TRBJ2-7; perhaps TRBD1 as D (6 bases). The CDR3 DNA reads TGTGCCTGGAACAGGGATACCTACGAGCAGTACTTC. It encodes CAWNRDTYEQYF.